These 21 T cell receptor beta chains came from one sample sequenced in a study of control samples from healthy donors and cancer patients. The data were produced by immunoSEQ multiplex PCR, yet TCRdb's version contains in-frame clones alone and is incomplete. The profile covers tens of thousands of clones, with more than 75% appearing a single time and about 25% taken by the ten largest. The sequencing sample was made of PBMCs. The receptors originated from a man aged 55 to 69 with colorectal cancer.

The V and J genes are TRBV19 and TRBJ1-6, with 9 bases aligning to TRBD1. The CDR3 sequence is 14 residues long. Trimming took 6 bases from V and 10 from J; bases not matched to a gene: 7. The germline V gene encodes CDR1 LNHDA and CDR2 SQIVND (reference sequence). The CDR3 is CASRPGQGVSPLHF. For the CDR3, the DNA is TGTGCCAGTAGACCGGGACAGGGCGTGTCACCCCTCCACTTT.

The V and J genes are TRBV12-5 and TRBJ2-3; 9 nucleotides line up with TRBD2. The CDR3 is 12 residues long. CDR1 LGHNT and CDR2 FRNRAP come from the germline V gene. V shed 10 bases and J 4 bases; nucleotides not matched to a gene: 3. The CDR3 DNA is TGTGCTATAGAGCGGGGGGCAGATACGCAGTATTTT. Residues: CAIERGADTQYF.

This chain uses TRBV7-8 with TRBJ1-2; D unresolved. CDR1 and CDR2 from the germline V gene are SGHVS and FQNEAQ. The length of the CDR3 is 14 residues. The V end lost 1 base, the J end lost 2 bases, and 8 bases lay between the germline ends. CDR3 DNA: TGTGCCAGCAGCTTAGTCGTCGAAAACTATGGCTACACCTTC. Protein sequence: CASSLVVENYGYTF. Looking up the rest from reference TRBV7-8 and TRBJ1-2 gives the full variable domain: GAGVSQSPRYKVAKRGQDVALRCDPISGHVSLFWYQQALGQGPEFLTYFQNEAQLDKSGLPSDRFFAERPEGSVSTLKIQRTQQEDSAVYLCASSLVVENYGYTFGSGTRLTVV.

This clone turned up a few times. The gene calls are TRBV5-4 and TRBJ1-1; 9 bases are shared with TRBD1. The junction had 3 bases not matched to a gene; V was cut back by 2 bases and J by 4 bases. The CDR3 extends over 14 amino acids. Germline CDR1 SGHNT, CDR2 YYREEE (reference sequence). CDR3 sequence reads: CASSLDRGSTEAFF. CDR3 bases: TGTGCCAGCAGCTTAGACAGGGGGTCCACTGAAGCTTTCTTT.

The chain has TRBV6-2 or TRBV6-3 and TRBJ2-7, with 12 bases aligning to TRBD2. Germline V lookup: CDR1 MNHEY, CDR2 SVGEGT. This CDR3 is 16 amino acids long. J was trimmed by 0 bases and V by 6 bases; bases with no gene match: 6. The CDR3 loop reads CASSLAGGRASYEQYV. As DNA, the CDR3 is TGTGCCAGCAGCCTAGCGGGGGGGCGGGCCTCCTACGAGCAGTACGTC.

This clone was counted once. V is TRBV5-1 and J is TRBJ2-3; D is unresolved. V lost 0 bases and J lost 6, with 14 bases in between. The CDR3 contains 15 residues. Germline CDR1 and CDR2: SGHRS and YFSETQ. CDR3 nucleotide sequence: TGCGCCAGCAGCTTGGGGTCCATAACTCAGGATACGCAGTATTTT. Protein: CASSLGSITQDTQYF.

V is TRBV19 and J is TRBJ1-1; a weak D match, TRBD1 (6 bases). The CDR3 sequence is 17 residues long. V was trimmed by 4 bases and J by 7 bases, leaving 25 bases between them. Germline V lookup: CDR1 LNHDA, CDR2 SQIVND (reference sequence). This CDR3 reads CASSRITSLGQNLEAFF. The CDR3 nucleotides read TGTGCCAGTAGTAGGATCACGTCTTTAGGACAGAACCTTGAAGCTTTCTTT. Based on the CDR3 plus reference TRBV19 and TRBJ1-1, the full variable domain is DGGITQSPKYLFRKEGQNVTLSCEQNLNHDAMYWYRQDPGQGLRLIYYSQIVNDFQKGDIAEGYSVSREKKESFPLTVTSAQKNPTAFYLCASSRITSLGQNLEAFFGQGTRLTVV.

This chain connects TRBV27 to TRBJ2-1; 16 bases line up with TRBD2. The CDR3 extends over 17 amino acids. Germline CDR1 and CDR2: MNHEY and SMNVEV (reference sequence). The trim removed 4 bases at V and 9 bases at J, leaving 9 bases unmatched. This CDR3 is CASSSSGTSGGASEQFF. The CDR3 DNA follows: TGTGCCAGCAGTTCTTCCGGGACTAGCGGGGGGGCTAGTGAGCAGTTCTTC.

The chain carries TRBV6-6 and TRBJ1-1; D is undetermined. The V end lost 6 bases, the J end lost 2 bases, and 10 bases lay between the germline ends. The CDR3 contains 13 residues. Germline V gene sequence: CDR1 MNHNY, CDR2 SVGAGI (reference sequence). The CDR3 loop reads CASSSDINTEAFF. In DNA, the CDR3 is TGTGCCAGCAGCTCAGACATCAACACTGAAGCTTTCTTT.

There are a few counts of this clone. The chain combines TRBV7-9 with TRBJ2-1; possible D gene TRBD2, 6 bases. Trimming cost V 7 bases and J 8 bases, with 18 bases left between them. In germline, CDR1 is SEHNR, CDR2 FQNEAQ (reference sequence). This CDR3 is built from 14 residues. CDR3 in DNA: TGTGCCAGCACACCCGGAGGGTCTATTGATGAGCAGTTCTTC. Protein sequence: CASTPGGSIDEQFF.

The chain carries TRBV3-1 (or the pseudogene TRBV3-2) and TRBJ1-2, with TRBD1 identical over 7 bases. CDR1 is LGHDT, CDR2 YNNKEL, per germline (reference sequence). V gave up 2 bases and J gave up 8 bases; unmatched junction bases: 8. This CDR3 spans 14 amino acids. For the CDR3, the DNA is TGTGCCAGCAGCCAATTTTTAGGGGGCTCGGGCTACACCTTC. Its translation is CASSQFLGGSGYTF.

V is TRBV29-1 and J is TRBJ1-3; D gene unclear. Germline-derived CDR1 and CDR2 are SQVTM and ANQGSEA. The CDR3 consists of 13 residues. Trimming pared 6 bases from V and 0 bases from J, leaving 9 bases between. CDR3 region: CSVDFGSGNTIYF. CDR3 bases: TGCAGCGTGGACTTCGGCTCTGGAAACACCATATATTTT.

The chain recombines TRBV6-1 with TRBJ1-2; 12 bases agree with TRBD1. The ends lost 2 bases at V and 8 bases at J; junction bases unmatched: 6. The germline CDR1 and CDR2 sequences are MNHNS and SASEGT. There are 15 residues in the CDR3. The CDR3: CASSESGTGGWGYTF. CDR3 nucleotide sequence: TGTGCCAGCAGTGAATCCGGGACAGGGGGCTGGGGCTACACCTTC.

The chain carries TRBV5-1 and TRBJ1-2; unclear D gene. CDR3 size: 13 residues. The V and J ends lost 1 base and 2 bases respectively, with 6 bases between them. Germline CDR1 reads SGHRS; CDR2 reads YFSETQ. In nucleotides, the CDR3 is TGCGCCAGCAGCTTGAGTCCGAACTATGGCTACACCTTC. It yields the protein CASSLSPNYGYTF. The variable domain in full, with the rest retrieved from reference TRBV5-1 and TRBJ1-2, is KAGVTQTPRYLIKTRGQQVTLSCSPISGHRSVSWYQQTPGQGLQFLFEYFSETQRNKGNFPGRFSGRQFSNSRSEMNVSTLELGDSALYLCASSLSPNYGYTFGSGTRLTVV.

The chain joins TRBV29-1 to TRBJ1-2, with D unclear. CDR1 and CDR2 (germline): SQVTM, ANQGSEA. The CDR3 is 12 amino acids. The V end was cut by 3 bases, the J end by 2 bases, with 7 bases between. The CDR3 bases are TGCAGCGTTGACACATCAAACTATGGCTACACCTTC. Its protein product is CSVDTSNYGYTF. Based on the CDR3 plus reference TRBV29-1 and TRBJ1-2, the full variable domain is SAVISQKPSRDICQRGTSLTIQCQVDSQVTMMFWYRQQPGQSLTLIATANQGSEATYESGFVIDKFPISRPNLTFSTLTVSNMSPEDSSIYLCSVDTSNYGYTFGSGTRLTVV.

The chain is built from TRBV19 and TRBJ2-5; D gene unclear. This CDR3 contains 14 residues. Per the germline V gene, CDR1 is LNHDA and CDR2 is SQIVND (reference sequence). V was pared by 7 bases and J by 2 bases, with 14 bases between. This chain's CDR3 is CASKAPGSQETQYF. Here the CDR3 DNA reads TGTGCCAGTAAGGCCCCAGGATCACAAGAGACCCAGTACTTC.

The chain combines TRBV27 with TRBJ1-1; D is unresolved. CDR1 MNHEY and CDR2 SMNVEV come from the germline V gene (reference sequence). The CDR3 length is 14 residues. V was shortened by 9 bases and J by 0 bases, with 14 bases between the two germline ends. The CDR3: CASGPAGLNTEAFF. CDR3 nucleotides: TGTGCCAGTGGCCCCGCGGGGTTGAACACTGAAGCTTTCTTT.

In its sample, this clone was seen once. The rearrangement links TRBV19 to TRBJ2-1; D possibly corresponds to TRBD1 (6 bases). The germline V and J ends were trimmed by 1 base and 6 bases, with 7 bases remaining between them. This CDR3 has 13 residues. Germline lookup yields CDR1 LNHDA and CDR2 SQIVND (reference sequence). In DNA form, the CDR3 reads TGTGCCAGTAGTATAGGCAGGGGCAATGAGCAGTTCTTC. It specifies CASSIGRGNEQFF. Looking up the rest from reference TRBV19 and TRBJ2-1 gives the full variable domain: DGGITQSPKYLFRKEGQNVTLSCEQNLNHDAMYWYRQDPGQGLRLIYYSQIVNDFQKGDIAEGYSVSREKKESFPLTVTSAQKNPTAFYLCASSIGRGNEQFFGPGTRLTVL.

This clone has just one count. The V gene is TRBV11-2, the J gene TRBJ2-1; no firm D call. The CDR3 has 14 residues. V was trimmed by 6 bases and J by 9 bases, leaving 18 bases between them. Germline V CDR1 and CDR2: SGHAT, FQNNGV. CDR3 loop: CASRPSAVPGEQFF. The CDR3, as DNA: TGTGCCAGCAGACCCAGCGCAGTCCCGGGTGAGCAGTTCTTC.

Concerning this clone: This specimen includes other DNA sequences encoding the same CDR3. The genes are TRBV5-1 and TRBJ2-7; D uncertain. The CDR3 covers 13 residues. Germline CDR1 and CDR2: SGHRS and YFSETQ. Trimming took off 0 bases at V and 3 bases at J, with 7 bases between the two ends. The CDR3 loop reads CASSLGSFYEQYF. Written as DNA, the CDR3 is TGCGCCAGCAGCTTGGGGAGCTTCTACGAGCAGTACTTC.

DNA for the CDR3: TGTGCCAGCAGGGAACAGCCCCAGCATTTT. Its translation: CASREQPQHF. The rearrangement joins TRBV21-1 to TRBJ1-5. TRBV21-1 is tagged as a pseudogene. The CDR3 is made up of 10 amino acids.